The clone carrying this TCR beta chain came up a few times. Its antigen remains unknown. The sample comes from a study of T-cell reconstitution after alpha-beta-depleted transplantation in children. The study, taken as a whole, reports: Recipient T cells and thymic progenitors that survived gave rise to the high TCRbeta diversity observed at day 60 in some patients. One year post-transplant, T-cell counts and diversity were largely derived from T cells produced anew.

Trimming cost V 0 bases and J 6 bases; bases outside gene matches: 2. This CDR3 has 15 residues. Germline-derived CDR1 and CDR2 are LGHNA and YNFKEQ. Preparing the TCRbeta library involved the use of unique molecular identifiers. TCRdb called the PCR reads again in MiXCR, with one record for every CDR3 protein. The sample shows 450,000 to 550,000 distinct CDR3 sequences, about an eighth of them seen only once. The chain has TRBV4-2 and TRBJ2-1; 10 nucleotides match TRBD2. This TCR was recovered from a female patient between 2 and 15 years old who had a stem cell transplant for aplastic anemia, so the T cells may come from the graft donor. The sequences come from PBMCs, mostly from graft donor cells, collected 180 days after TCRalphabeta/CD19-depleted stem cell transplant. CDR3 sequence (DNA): TGTGCCAGCAGCCAAGATAGGACTAGCGGCAATGAGCAGTTCTTC. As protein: CASSQDRTSGNEQFF.